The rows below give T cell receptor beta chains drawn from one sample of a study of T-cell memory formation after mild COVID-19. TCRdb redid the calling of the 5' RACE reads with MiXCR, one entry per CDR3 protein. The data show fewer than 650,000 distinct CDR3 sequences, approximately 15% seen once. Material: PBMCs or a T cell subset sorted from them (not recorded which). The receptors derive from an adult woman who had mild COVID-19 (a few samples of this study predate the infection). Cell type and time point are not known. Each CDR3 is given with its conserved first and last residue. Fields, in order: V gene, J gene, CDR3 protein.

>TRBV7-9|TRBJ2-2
CASSSPVRDVNTGELFF
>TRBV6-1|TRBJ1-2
CASSEPNILYTF
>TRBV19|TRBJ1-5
CASMITGHLSNQPQHF
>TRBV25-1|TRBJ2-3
CASSERARGAADTQYF
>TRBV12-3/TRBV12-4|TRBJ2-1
CASSPGIGGEQFF
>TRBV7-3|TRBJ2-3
CASSVAPGGRTDTQYF
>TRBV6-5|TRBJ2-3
CDSRRSWISTDTQYF
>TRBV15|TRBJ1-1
CATSRTTEAFF
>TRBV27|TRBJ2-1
CASSLLRQYNEQFF
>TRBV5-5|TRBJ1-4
CASSLRITNEKLFF
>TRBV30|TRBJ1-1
CAWSPRGILNTEAFF
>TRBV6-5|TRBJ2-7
CASSYSKGLVDEQYF
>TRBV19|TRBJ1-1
CASRSSTSPDTEAFF
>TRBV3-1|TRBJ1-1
CASSQGGKTEAFF
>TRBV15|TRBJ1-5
CATSREALVQPQHF
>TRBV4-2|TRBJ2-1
CASSQAPQRTSGGRNEQFF
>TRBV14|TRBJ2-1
CASSQLATYNEQFF
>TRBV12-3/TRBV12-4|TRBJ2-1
CASRKLQGGGNEQFF
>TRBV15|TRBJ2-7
CATSRDRARVYEQYF
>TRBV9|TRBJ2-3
CASSERTGTTGTDTQYF
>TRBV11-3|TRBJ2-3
CASSYGLAGQLRTDTQYF
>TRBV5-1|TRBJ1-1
CASSLARGRGGYTEAFF
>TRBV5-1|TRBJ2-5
CASSLRGLEEETQYF
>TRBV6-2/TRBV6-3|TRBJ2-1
CASSSTEPGLPGNEQFF
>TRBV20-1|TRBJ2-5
CSAPPSSGKETQYF
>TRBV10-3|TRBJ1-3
CAISGDRGRSGNTIYF
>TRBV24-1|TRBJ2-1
CATSDRTSGRAYNEQFF
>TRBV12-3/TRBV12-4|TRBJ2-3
CASSWGTGALITDTQYF
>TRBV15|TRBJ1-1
CATSSGMNTEAFF
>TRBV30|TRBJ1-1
CAWSSGRAEAFF
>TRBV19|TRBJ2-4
CASSMWGSQAKNIQYF
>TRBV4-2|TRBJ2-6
CASSQKLAGASSGANVLTF
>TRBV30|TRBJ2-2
CAWRKTPNTGELFF
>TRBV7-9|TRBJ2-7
CASSSNFGEQYF
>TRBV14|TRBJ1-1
CASSHAALGATEAFF
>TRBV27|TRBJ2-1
CASSWGTSPGNEQFF
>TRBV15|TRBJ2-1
CATSRFGLAGLNEQFF
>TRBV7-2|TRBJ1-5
CASSLRRGPQPQHF
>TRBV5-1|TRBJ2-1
CASSRDRMGLNEQFF
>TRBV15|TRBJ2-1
CATSRDTDSYNEQFF
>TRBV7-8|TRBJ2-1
CASSPGTSGTRAGGEQFF
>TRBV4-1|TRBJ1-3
CASSHSRASGNTIYF
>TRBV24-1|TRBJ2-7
CATSDSNGGQGPNEQYF
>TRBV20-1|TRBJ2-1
CSASGSSYNEQFF
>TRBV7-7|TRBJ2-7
CASSSTDRVQYF
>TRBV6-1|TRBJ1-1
CASSRASANTEAFF
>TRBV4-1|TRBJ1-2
CASSQVGTGNGYTF
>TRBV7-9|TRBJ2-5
CASSPGQPRETQYF
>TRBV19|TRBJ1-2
CASSTDRARYGYTF
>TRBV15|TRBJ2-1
CATRGDSYNEQFF